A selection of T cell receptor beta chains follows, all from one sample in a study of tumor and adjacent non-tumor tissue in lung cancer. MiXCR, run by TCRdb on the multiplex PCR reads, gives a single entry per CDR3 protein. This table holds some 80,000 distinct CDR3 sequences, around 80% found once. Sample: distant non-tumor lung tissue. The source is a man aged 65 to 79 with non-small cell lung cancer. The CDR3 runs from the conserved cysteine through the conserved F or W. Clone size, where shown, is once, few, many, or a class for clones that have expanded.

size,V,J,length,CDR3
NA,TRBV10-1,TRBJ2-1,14,CANSPGGSYNKQFF
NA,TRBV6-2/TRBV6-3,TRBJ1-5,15,CTSTSDRGRFQPQHF
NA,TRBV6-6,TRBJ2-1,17,CESSYNSGGRTNNEQFF
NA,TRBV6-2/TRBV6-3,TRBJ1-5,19,CSSSYSIGGTKASNQPQHF
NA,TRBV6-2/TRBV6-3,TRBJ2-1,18,CASSYGLGLALSYNEHFF
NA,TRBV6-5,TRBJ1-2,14,CVSSYCARGDGYTF
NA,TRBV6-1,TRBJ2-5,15,CASSGSPAERETQYF
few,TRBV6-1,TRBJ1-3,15,CASGSRITSCNTIYF
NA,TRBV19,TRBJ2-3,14,CASSSGDDYNEQFF
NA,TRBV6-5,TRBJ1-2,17,CASSYSSWQDLNYGYTF
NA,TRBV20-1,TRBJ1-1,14,CSASWLGMNTEAFF
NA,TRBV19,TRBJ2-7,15,CASSENGGGDYEQYF
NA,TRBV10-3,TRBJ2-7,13,CAISAVRVNEQYF
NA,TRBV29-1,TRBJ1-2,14,CSVNLGQGSYGCTF
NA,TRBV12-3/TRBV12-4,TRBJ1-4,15,CASIPQQDLNEKLFF
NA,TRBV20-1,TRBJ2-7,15,CIVREGLVGSYEQYF
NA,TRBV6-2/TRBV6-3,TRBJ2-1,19,CASSYGTSGSGHGYNEQFF
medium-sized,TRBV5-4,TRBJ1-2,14,CASSGENRGEGYTF
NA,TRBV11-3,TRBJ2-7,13,CASILTGAYEQYF
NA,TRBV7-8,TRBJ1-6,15,CAVRQDSLYNSHLHF
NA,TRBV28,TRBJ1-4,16,CASSLLGTDYNEKLFF
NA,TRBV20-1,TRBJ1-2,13,CRARTGGSYDYTF
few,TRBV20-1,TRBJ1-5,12,CSALQASEPQHF
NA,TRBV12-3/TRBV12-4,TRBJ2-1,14,CASSLSREGNDLFF
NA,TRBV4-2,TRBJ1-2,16,CASSQEQGARRYDYTF
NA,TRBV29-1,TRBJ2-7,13,CSVGQGLSDEQYF
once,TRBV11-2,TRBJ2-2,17,CASSFYRGSLITGELFF
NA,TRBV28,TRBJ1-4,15,CTSSLWSGTNGKLFF
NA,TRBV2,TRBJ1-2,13,CAIGRGRSYDYTF